One T cell receptor (beta chain) is described in this entry. The source of the sample is a study of T cell changes during pregnancy in multiple sclerosis. Assay: immunoSEQ multiplex PCR; the TCRdb copy retains only in-frame clones and omits some. The sample contains approximately 100,000 clones, approximately 91% of which appear only once. This CDR3 is 14 amino acids long. Germline V CDR1 and CDR2: SGHRS, YFSETQ. Trimming removed 4 bases from V and 2 bases from J, with 10 bases in between. Sequences were derived from peripheral blood, sampled in the second trimester of pregnancy. The receptor comes from a female donor with multiple sclerosis, enrolled in a pregnancy study. The J gene is TRBJ1-5, the V gene TRBV5-1; D uncertain. CDR3 loop: CASSADGGNQPQHF. The CDR3 DNA reads TGCGCCAGCAGCGCGGACGGGGGCAATCAGCCCCAGCATTTT.